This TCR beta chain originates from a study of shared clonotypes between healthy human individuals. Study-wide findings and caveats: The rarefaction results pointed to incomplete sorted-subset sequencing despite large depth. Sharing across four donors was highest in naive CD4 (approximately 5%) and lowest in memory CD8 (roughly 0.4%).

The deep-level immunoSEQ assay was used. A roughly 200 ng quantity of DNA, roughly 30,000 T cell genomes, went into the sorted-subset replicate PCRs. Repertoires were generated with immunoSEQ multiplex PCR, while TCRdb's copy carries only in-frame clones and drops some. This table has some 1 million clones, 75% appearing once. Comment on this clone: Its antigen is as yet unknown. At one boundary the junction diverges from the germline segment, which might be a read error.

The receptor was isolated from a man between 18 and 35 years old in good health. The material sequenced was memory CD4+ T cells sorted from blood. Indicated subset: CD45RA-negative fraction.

CDR3 loop: CASSPTGERTGELFF. CDR3 coding DNA: TGTGCTAGCAGTCCTACAGGGGAAAGGACCGGGGAGCTGTTTTTT. The chain uses TRBV7-7 and TRBJ2-2, with 7 bases fitting TRBD1. This CDR3 comprises 15 residues. Germline lookup yields CDR1 SSHAT and CDR2 FNYEAQ (reference sequence).